The next 8 T cell receptor beta chains were all read from a single sample in a study of blood T cell repertoires in COVID-19. Sequencing used immunoSEQ multiplex PCR; TCRdb keeps in-frame clones, though not all of them. Of about 200,000 clones in the sample, more than 65% were seen once. Sequenced input: peripheral blood. These receptors were taken from a woman of 80 years or more with acute or convalescent COVID-19.

J is TRBJ2-7 and V is TRBV4-2; tentative D call: TRBD2 (5 bases). Germline V gives CDR1 LGHNA, CDR2 YNFKEQ. Deletions cut 1 base from V and 2 bases from J, with 12 bases between. The CDR3 has 15 residues. The CDR3 spells CASSQVAGRTYEQYF. The CDR3 nucleotides are TGTGCCAGCAGCCAAGTGGCGGGTCGTACCTACGAGCAGTACTTC.

This chain links TRBV27 with TRBJ1-6; maybe TRBD1 (6 bases). The germline V gene encodes CDR1 MNHEY and CDR2 SMNVEV (reference sequence). CDR3 length: 15 residues. The V gene lost 5 bases and the J gene lost 7 bases, with 15 bases spanning the gap. In DNA, the CDR3 is TGTGCCAGCAGTCTAGGGGCAGGGGACAATTCACCCCTCCACTTT. Amino acid sequence: CASSLGAGDNSPLHF.

In regard to this clone: Just one base apart from a much larger clone, this may be a read error. The V and J genes are TRBV5-1 and TRBJ2-7, with TRBD2 matching 8 bases. The germline gives CDR1 SGHRS, CDR2 YFSETQ. CDR3 length: 13 amino acids. Losses at the gene ends were 1 base for V and 3 bases for J; bases not matched to a gene: 0. CDR3 residues: CASSLTSGYEQYF. The CDR3 nucleotides read TGCGCCAGCAGCTTGACTAGCGGCTACGAGCAGTACTTC.

The rearrangement joins TRBV15 to TRBJ2-5; weak D call: TRBD2 (6 bases). The CDR3 sequence is 17 residues long. The V end lost 0 bases, the J end lost 2 bases, and 16 bases lay between the germline ends. CDR1 LNHNV and CDR2 YYDKDF come from the germline V gene (reference sequence). CDR3 amino acids: CATSRDPGLPGQETQYF. CDR3 DNA: TGTGCCACCAGCAGAGATCCGGGACTTCCCGGGCAAGAGACCCAGTACTTC.

This clone was picked up one time. This rearrangement joins TRBV5-4 to TRBJ2-3, with 7 bases lining up with TRBD1. CDR1 and CDR2 (germline): SGHNT, YYREEE (reference sequence). CDR3 length: 16 amino acids. V gave up 1 base and J gave up 3 bases; unmatched junction bases: 8. CDR3 sequence (DNA): TGTGCCAGCAGCTTGTTGATAGGACAGGAGACAGATACGCAGTATTTT. Its protein is CASSLLIGQETDTQYF.

This chain uses TRBV19 with TRBJ1-2; D perhaps matches TRBD1 (5 bases). Trimming stripped 1 base from V and 4 bases from J, with 10 bases between. The CDR3 totals 14 residues. The germline V gene has CDR1 LNHDA and CDR2 SQIVND (reference sequence). The DNA of the CDR3 is TGTGCCAGTAGTATAGCGGACATAGGCTATGGCTACACCTTC. Translated: CASSIADIGYGYTF.

V gene TRBV18 combines with J gene TRBJ1-5; weak D call: TRBD1 (6 bases). The CDR3 loop spans 15 amino acids. Trimming stripped 3 bases from V and 3 bases from J, with 12 bases between. CDR1 is KGHSH and CDR2 is LQKENI in the germline V gene. Here the CDR3 DNA reads TGTGCCAGCTCACCCCCCCCAGGGGACAATCAGCCCCAGCATTTT. Protein sequence: CASSPPPGDNQPQHF.

The rearrangement uses TRBV3-1 (or the pseudogene TRBV3-2) and TRBJ1-2, with TRBD1 identical over 11 bases. The V segment lost 4 bases and the J segment 6 bases; nucleotides outside the gene matches: 1. The CDR3 is made up of 13 amino acids. The germline V gene has CDR1 LGHDT and CDR2 YNNKEL (reference sequence). CDR3 bases: TGTGCCAGCAGCCGGGGACAGGGGGATGGCTACACCTTC. Protein: CASSRGQGDGYTF.